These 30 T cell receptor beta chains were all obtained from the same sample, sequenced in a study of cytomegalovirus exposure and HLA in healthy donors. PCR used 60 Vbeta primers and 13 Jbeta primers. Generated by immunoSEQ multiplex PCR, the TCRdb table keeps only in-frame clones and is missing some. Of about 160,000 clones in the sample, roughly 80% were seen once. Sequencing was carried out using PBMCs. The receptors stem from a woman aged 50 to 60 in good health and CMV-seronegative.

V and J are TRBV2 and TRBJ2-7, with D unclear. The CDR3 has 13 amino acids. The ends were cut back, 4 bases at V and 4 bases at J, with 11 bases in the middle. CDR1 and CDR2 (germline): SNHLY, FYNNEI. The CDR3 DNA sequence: TGTGCCAGCAGTGGATCTAGTGGGTACGAGCAGTACTTC. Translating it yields CASSGSSGYEQYF.

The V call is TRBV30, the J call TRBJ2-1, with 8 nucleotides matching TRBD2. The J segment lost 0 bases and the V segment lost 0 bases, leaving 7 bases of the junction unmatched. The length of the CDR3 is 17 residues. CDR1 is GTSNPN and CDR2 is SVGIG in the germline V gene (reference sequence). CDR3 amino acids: CAWSVSVAGHSYNEQFF. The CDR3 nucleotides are TGTGCCTGGAGTGTATCGGTAGCGGGACACTCCTACAATGAGCAGTTCTTC.

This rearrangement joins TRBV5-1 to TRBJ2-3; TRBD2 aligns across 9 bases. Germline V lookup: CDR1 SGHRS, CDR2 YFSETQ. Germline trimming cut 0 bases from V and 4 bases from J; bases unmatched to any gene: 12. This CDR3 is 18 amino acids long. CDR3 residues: CASSLARGGGANPDTQYF. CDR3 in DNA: TGCGCCAGCAGCTTGGCCCGGGGCGGGGGGGCCAACCCAGATACGCAGTATTTT.

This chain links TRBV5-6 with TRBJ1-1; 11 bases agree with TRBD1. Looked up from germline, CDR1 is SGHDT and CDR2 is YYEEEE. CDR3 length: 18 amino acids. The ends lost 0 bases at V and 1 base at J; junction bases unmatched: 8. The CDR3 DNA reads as TGTGCCAGCAGCTTGGCGGGACAGGGGGTTTTGCAGAACACTGAAGCTTTCTTT. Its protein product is CASSLAGQGVLQNTEAFF.

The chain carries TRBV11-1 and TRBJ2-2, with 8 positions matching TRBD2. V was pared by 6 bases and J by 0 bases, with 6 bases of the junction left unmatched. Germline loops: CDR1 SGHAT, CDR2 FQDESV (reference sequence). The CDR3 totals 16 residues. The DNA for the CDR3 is TGTGCCAGCAGACTGAGCGGGGGCGCGAACACCGGGGAGCTGTTTTTT. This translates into CASRLSGGANTGELFF.

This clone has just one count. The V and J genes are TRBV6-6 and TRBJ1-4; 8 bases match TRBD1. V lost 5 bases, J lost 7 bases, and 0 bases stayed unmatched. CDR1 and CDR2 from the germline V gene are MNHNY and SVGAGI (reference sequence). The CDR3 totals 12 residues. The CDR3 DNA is TGTGCCAGCAGTGGACAGGGTGAAAAACTGTTTTTT. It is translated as CASSGQGEKLFF.

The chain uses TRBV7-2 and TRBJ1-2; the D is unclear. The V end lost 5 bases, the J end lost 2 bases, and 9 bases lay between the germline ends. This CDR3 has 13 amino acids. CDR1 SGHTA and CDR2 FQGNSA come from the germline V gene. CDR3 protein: CASSPGVNYGYTF. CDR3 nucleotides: TGTGCCAGCAGCCCCGGGGTAAACTATGGCTACACCTTC.

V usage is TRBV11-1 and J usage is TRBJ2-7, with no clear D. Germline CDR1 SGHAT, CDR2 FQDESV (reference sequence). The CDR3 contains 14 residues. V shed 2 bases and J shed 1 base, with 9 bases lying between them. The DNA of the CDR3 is TGTGCCAGCAGCTTACATCTAGAATCCTACGAGCAGTACTTC. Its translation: CASSLHLESYEQYF.

The DNA of the CDR3 is TGTGCCAGCTCACCAACGACAGAATCACCTGAAAAACTGTTTTTT. Its protein product is CASSPTTESPEKLFF. V gene TRBV18 combines with J gene TRBJ1-4, with a weak D call TRBD1 (5 bases). Between the trimmed V and J ends, which lost 2 bases and 7 bases, there was a span of 14 bases. CDR3 length: 15 residues. The V gene's germline CDR1 is KGHSH and CDR2 LQKENI.

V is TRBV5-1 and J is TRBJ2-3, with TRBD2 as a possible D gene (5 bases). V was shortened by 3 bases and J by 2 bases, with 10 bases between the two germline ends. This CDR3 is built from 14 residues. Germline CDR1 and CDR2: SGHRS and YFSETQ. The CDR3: CASSWSGITDTQYF. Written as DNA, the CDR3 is TGCGCCAGCAGCTGGTCCGGGATCACAGATACGCAGTATTTT.

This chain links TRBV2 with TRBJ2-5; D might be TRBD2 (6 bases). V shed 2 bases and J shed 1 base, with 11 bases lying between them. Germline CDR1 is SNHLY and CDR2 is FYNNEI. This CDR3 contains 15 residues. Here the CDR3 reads CASSETSRPQETQYF. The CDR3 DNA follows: TGTGCCAGCAGTGAAACTAGCAGACCCCAAGAGACCCAGTACTTC. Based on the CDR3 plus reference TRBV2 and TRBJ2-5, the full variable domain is EPEVTQTPSHQVTQMGQEVILRCVPISNHLYFYWYRQILGQKVEFLVSFYNNEISEKSEIFDDQFSVERPDGSNFTLKIRSTKLEDSAMYFCASSETSRPQETQYFGPGTRLLVL.

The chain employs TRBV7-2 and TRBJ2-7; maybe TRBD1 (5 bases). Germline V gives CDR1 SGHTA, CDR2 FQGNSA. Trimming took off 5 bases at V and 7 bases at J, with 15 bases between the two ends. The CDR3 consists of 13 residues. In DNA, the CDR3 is TGTGCCAGCAGCCAAGACAGCTACCTTGAGCAGTACTTC. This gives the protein CASSQDSYLEQYF.

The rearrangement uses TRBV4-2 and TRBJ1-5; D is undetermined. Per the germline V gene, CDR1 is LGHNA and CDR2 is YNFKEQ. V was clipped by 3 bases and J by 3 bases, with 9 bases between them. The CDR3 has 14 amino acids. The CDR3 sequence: CASSQVRNNQPQHF. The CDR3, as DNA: TGTGCCAGCAGCCAGGTCAGAAACAATCAGCCCCAGCATTTT.

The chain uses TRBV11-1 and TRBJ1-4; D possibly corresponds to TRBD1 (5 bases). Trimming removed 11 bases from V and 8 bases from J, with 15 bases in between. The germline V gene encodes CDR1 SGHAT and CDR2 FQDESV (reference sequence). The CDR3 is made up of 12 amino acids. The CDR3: CAPSPRGEKLFF. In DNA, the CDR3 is TGTGCCCCCAGCCCCCGGGGGGAAAAACTGTTTTTT. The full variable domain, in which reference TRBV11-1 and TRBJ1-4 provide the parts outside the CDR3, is EAEVAQSPRYKITEKSQAVAFWCDPISGHATLYWYRQILGQGPELLVQFQDESVVDDSQLPKDRFSAERLKGVDSTLKIQPAELGDSAMYLCAPSPRGEKLFFGSGTQLSVL.

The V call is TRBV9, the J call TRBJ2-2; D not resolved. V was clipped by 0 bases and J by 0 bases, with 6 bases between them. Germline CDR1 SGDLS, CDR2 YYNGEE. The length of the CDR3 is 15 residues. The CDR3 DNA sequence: TGTGCCAGCAGCGTAGCACAGACGAACACCGGGGAGCTGTTTTTT. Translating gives CASSVAQTNTGELFF.

CDR3 bases: TGTGCCAGCAGCCAGCGACTAGCGAAGACAGATACGCAGTATTTT. It is translated as CASSQRLAKTDTQYF. This chain joins TRBV5-4 and TRBJ2-3; 8 nucleotides align to TRBD2. The J segment lost 3 bases and the V segment lost 4 bases, leaving 7 bases of the junction unmatched. CDR1 is SGHNT and CDR2 is YYREEE in the germline V gene (reference sequence). CDR3 length equals 15 residues.

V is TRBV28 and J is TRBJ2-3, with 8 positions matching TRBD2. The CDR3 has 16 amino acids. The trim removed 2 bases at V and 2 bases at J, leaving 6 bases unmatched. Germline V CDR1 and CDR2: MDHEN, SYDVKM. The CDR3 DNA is TGTGCCAGCAGTTTAAGGCTAGCGGGCGCCACAGATACGCAGTATTTT. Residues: CASSLRLAGATDTQYF.

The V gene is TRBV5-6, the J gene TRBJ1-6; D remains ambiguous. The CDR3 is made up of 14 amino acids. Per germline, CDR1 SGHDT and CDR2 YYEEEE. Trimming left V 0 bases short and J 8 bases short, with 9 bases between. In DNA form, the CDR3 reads TGTGCCAGCAGCTTGGAGGAGCAGTATTCACCCCTCCACTTT. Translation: CASSLEEQYSPLHF. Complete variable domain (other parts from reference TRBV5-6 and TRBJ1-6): DAGVTQSPTHLIKTRGQQVTLRCSPKSGHDTVSWYQQALGQGPQFIFQYYEEEERQRGNFPDRFSGHQFPNYSSELNVNALLLGDSALYLCASSLEEQYSPLHFGNGTRLTVT.

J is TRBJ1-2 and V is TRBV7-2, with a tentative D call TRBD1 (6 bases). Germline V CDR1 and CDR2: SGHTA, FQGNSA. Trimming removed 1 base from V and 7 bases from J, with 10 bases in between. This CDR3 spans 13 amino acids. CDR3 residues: CASSLVGAPGYTF. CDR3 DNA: TGTGCCAGCAGCTTAGTGGGGGCGCCTGGCTACACCTTC.

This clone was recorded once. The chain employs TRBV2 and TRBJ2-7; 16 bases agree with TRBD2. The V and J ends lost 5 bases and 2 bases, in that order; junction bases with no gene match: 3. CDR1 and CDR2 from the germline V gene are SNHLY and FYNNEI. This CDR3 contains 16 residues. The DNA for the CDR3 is TGTGCCAGCAGTAAGGGACTAGCGGGGGGGGCCTACGAGCAGTACTTC. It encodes CASSKGLAGGAYEQYF.

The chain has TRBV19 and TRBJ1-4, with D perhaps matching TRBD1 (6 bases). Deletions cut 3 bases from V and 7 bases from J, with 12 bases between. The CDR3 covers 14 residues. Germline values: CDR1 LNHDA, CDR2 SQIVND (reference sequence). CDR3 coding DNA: TGTGCCAGTAGTATTGGGGGCGGGGGTGAAAAACTGTTTTTT. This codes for CASSIGGGGEKLFF.

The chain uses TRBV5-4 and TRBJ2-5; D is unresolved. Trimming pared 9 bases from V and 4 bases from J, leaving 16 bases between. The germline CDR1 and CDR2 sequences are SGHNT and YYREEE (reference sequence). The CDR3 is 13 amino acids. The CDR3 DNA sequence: TGTGCCACCGCGAATCGGGTGGCAGAGACCCAGTACTTC. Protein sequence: CATANRVAETQYF.

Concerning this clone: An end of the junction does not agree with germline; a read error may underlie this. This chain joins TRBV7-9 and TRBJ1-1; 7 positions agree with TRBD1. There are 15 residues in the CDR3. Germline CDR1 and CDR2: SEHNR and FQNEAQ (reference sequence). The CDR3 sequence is CSSRHTDRDYLEAFF. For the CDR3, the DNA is TGTTCCAGCAGGCACACCGACAGGGATTATTTAGAAGCTTTCTTT.

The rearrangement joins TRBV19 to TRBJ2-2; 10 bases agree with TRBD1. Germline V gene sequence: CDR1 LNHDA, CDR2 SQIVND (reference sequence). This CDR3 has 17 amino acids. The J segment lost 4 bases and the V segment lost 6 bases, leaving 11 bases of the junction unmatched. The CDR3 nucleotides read TGTGCCAGTAGCACACCCGGGACAGGGGCGGGCACCGGGGAGCTGTTTTTT. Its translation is CASSTPGTGAGTGELFF.

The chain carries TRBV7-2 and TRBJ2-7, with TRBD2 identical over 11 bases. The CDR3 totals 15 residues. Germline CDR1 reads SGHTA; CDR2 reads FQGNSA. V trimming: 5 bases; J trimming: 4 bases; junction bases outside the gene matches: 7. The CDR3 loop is CASSAPLAGVYEQYF. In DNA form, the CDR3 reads TGTGCCAGCAGCGCGCCACTAGCGGGAGTATACGAGCAGTACTTC.

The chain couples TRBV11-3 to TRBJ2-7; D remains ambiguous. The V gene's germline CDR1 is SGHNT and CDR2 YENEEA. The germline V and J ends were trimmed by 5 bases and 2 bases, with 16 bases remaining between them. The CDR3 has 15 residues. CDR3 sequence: CASSMGPPPTYEQYF. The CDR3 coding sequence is TGTGCCAGCAGCATGGGCCCCCCCCCAACCTACGAGCAGTACTTC.

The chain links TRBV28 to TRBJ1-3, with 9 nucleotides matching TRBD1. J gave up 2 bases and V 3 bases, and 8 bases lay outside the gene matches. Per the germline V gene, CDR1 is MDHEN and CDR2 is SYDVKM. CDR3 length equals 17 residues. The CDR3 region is CASSFVTGDRAGNTIYF. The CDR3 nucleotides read TGTGCCAGCAGTTTCGTGACTGGGGACAGGGCTGGAAACACCATATATTTT.

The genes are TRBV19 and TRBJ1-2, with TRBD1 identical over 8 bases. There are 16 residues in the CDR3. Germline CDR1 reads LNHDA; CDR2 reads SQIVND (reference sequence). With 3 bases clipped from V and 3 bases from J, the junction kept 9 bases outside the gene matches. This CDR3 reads CASSIRWDRPDYGYTF. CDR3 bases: TGTGCCAGTAGTATCCGATGGGACAGGCCGGACTATGGCTACACCTTC.

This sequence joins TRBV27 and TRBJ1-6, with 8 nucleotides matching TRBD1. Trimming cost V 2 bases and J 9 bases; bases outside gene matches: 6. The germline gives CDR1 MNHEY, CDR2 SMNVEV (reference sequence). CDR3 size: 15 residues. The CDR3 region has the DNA TGTGCCAGCAGTTTACAGGGACAGGTGTTTTCACCCCTCCACTTT. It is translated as CASSLQGQVFSPLHF.

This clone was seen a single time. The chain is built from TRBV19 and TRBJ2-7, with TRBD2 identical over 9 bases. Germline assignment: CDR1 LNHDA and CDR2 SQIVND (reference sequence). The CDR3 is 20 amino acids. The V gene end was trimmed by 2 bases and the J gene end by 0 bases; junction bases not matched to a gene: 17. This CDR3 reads CASSIKAPLIAGGPSYEQYF. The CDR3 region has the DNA TGTGCCAGTAGTATAAAAGCCCCTCTGATTGCGGGAGGGCCCTCCTACGAGCAGTACTTC.